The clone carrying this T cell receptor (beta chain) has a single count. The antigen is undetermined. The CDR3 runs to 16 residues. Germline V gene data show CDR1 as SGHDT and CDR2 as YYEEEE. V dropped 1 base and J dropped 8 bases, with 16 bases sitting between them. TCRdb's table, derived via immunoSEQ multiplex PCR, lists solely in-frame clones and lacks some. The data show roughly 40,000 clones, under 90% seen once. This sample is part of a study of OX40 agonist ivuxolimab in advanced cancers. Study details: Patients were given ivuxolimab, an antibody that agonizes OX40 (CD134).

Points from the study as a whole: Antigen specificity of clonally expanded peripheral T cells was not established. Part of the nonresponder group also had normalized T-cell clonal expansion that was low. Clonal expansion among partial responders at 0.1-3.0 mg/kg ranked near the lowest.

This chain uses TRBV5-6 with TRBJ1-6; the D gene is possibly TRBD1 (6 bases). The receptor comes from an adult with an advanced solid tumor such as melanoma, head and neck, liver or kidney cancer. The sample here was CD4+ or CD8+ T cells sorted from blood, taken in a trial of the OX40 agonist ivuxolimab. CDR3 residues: CASSLSVRGSYSPLHF. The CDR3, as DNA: TGTGCCAGCAGCTTGTCTGTCAGGGGATCATATTCACCCCTCCACTTT.